The entry below describes one T cell receptor beta chain. This sample is part of a study of patients and donors after allogeneic stem cell transplantation. TCRdb itself ran the RT-PCR reads through MiXCR, one entry per CDR3 protein. The table records about 960,000 distinct CDR3 sequences, more than 15% of them present only once. Per the germline V gene, CDR1 is SGHDT and CDR2 is YYEEEE. The CDR3 has 14 residues. Trimming shortened V by 3 bases and J by 8 bases, and 15 bases separated the two germline ends. Material for sequencing was blood, either unsorted or a sorted T cell fraction (not recorded which). The chain employs TRBV5-6 and TRBJ2-1; no firm D call. This receptor was obtained from a human donor who was either an allogeneic HSCT recipient or a stem cell or donor lymphocyte infusion donor (not recorded which). It is not recorded whose cells these are; they may come from a transplant donor. CDR3 region: CASSSIQARDEQFF. CDR3 nucleotides: TGTGCCAGCAGCTCAATACAAGCCCGGGATGAGCAGTTCTTC.